This T cell receptor (beta chain) was captured in a study of post-analysis software for immune sequencing data. Study as a whole: Some patients lacked subtype; others had relapsing-remitting, secondary progressive or progressive-relapsing disease. The study, taken as a whole, reports: Strong same-batch co-clustering of samples appeared with F measure clustering. Compared with controls, patients had more of about 5 TRBV segments, including TRBV5-6, TRBV5-1 and TRBV20-1.

Germline V CDR1 and CDR2: ENHRY, SYGVKD. This CDR3 contains 12 residues. Trimming left V 6 bases short and J 13 bases short, with 18 bases between. This clonotype was recorded a few times. The target antigen is unknown. TCR beta cDNA libraries included unique molecular identifiers. T cells, roughly 1 to 10 million of them, yielded a few hundred thousand cDNA molecules. TCRdb re-derived calls from the PCR reads in MiXCR, one entry per CDR3 protein. The sample lists roughly 600,000 distinct CDR3 sequences, roughly 47% seen once, with roughly 1.8% in the top ten. The source of this sequence is a girl aged 5 to 17 with multiple sclerosis. Input material: blood. The rearrangement uses TRBV10-3 and TRBJ1-2; maybe TRBD1 (5 bases). The CDR3 nucleotides read TGTGCCATCAGGACAATACAGGAGGCCTGCACCTTC. Its translation: CAIRTIQEACTF.